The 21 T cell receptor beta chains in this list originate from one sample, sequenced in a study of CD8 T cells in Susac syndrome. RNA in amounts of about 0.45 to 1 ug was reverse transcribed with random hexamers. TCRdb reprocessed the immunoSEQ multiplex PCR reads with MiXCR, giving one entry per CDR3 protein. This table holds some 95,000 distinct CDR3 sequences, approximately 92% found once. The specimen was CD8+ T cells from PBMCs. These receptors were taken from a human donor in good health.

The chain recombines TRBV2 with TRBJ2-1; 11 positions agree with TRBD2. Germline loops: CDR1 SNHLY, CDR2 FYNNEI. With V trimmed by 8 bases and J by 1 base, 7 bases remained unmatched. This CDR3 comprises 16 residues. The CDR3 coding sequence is TGTGCCAGCCGCCTAGCGGGGGGCTTTTCCTACAATGAGCAGTTCTTC. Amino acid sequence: CASRLAGGFSYNEQFF.

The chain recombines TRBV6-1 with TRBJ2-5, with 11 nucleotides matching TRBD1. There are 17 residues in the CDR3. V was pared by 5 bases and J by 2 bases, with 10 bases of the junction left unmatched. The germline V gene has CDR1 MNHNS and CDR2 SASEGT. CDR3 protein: CASSPLDRGLGQETQYF. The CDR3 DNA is TGTGCCAGCAGTCCCCTGGACAGGGGGCTCGGTCAAGAGACCCAGTACTTC.

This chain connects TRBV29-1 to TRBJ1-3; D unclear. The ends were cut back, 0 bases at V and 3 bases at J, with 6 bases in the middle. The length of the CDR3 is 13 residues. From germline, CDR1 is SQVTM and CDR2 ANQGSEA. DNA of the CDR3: TGCAGCGTTGAAGAGGGAAGTGGAAACACCATATATTTT. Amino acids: CSVEEGSGNTIYF.

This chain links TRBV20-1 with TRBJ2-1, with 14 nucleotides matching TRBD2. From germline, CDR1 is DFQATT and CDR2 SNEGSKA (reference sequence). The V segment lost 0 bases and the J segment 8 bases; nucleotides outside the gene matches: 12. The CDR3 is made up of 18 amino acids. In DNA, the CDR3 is TGCAGTGCTAGAGACCCAGACTCCGGGACTAGCGGGGGTTATGAGCAGTTCTTC. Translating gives CSARDPDSGTSGGYEQFF.

The CDR3 DNA sequence: TGTGCCAGCAGCTTAGGCCCCGCAGGGCGGAACACCATATATTTT. Protein sequence: CASSLGPAGRNTIYF. The rearrangement links TRBV7-9 to TRBJ1-3; D perhaps matches TRBD1 (5 bases). Germline loops: CDR1 SEHNR, CDR2 FQNEAQ (reference sequence). CDR3 length: 15 amino acids. V dropped 1 base and J dropped 7 bases, with 14 bases sitting between them.

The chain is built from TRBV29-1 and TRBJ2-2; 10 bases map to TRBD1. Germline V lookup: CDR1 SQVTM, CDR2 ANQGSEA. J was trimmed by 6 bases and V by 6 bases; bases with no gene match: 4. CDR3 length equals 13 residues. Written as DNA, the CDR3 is TGCAGCGTGCCGGGACAGGGGCCCGGGGAGCTGTTTTTT. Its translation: CSVPGQGPGELFF.

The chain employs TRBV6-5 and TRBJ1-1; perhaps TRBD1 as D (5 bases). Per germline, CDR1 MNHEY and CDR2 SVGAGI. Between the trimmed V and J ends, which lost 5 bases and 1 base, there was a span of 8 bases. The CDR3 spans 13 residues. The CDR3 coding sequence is TGTGCCAGCAGTGACACAGGGAACACTGAAGCTTTCTTT. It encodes CASSDTGNTEAFF.

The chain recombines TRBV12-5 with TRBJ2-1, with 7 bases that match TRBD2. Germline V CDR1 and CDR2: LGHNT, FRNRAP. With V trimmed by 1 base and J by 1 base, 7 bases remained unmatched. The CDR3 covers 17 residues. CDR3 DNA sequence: TGTGCTAGTGGTTTGGCCGAGCGGGGTCCATCCTACAATGAGCAGTTCTTC. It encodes CASGLAERGPSYNEQFF.

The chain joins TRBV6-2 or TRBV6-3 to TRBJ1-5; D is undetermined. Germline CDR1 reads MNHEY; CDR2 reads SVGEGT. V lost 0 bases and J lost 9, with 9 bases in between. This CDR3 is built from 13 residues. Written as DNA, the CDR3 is TGTGCCAGCAGTTACTCGGGCCTGGTGCCCCAGCATTTT. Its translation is CASSYSGLVPQHF.

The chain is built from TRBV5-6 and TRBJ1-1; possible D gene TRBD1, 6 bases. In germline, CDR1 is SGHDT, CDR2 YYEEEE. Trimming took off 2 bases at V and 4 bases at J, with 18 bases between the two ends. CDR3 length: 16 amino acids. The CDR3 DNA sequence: TGTGCCAGCAGCTTCTTGAGCAGGGGAGGAGCCACTGAAGCTTTCTTT. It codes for CASSFLSRGGATEAFF.

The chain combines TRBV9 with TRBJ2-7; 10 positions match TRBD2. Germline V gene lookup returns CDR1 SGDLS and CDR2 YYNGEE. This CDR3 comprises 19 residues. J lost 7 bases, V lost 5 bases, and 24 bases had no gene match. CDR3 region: CASRPRMSASGGTAGEQYF. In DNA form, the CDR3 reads TGTGCCAGCAGACCGCGTATGAGTGCTAGCGGGGGTACCGCCGGAGAGCAGTACTTC.

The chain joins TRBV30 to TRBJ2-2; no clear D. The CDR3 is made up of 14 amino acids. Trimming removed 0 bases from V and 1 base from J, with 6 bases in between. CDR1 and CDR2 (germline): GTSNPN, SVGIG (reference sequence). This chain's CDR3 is CAWSVGRNTGELFF. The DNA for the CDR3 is TGTGCCTGGAGTGTCGGTAGGAACACCGGGGAGCTGTTTTTT.

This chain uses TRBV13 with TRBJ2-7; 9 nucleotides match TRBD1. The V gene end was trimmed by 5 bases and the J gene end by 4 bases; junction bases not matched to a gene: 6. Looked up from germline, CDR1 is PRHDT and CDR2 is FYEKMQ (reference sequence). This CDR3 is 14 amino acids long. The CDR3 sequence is CASSPGTGLYEQYF. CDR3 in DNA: TGTGCCAGCAGCCCCGGGACAGGGCTTTACGAGCAGTACTTC.

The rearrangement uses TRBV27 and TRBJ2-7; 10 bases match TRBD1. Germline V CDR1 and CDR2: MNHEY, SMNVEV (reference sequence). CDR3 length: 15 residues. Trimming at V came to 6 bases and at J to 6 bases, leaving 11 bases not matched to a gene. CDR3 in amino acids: CASSPPGQGSGEQYF. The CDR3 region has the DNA TGTGCCAGCAGCCCACCGGGACAGGGGTCCGGCGAGCAGTACTTC.

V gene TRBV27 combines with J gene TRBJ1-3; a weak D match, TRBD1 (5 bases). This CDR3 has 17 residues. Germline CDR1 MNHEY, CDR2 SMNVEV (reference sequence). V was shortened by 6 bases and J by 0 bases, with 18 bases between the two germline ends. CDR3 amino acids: CASSATPRGSSGNTIYF. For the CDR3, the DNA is TGTGCCAGCAGCGCTACCCCCCGGGGGTCCTCTGGAAACACCATATATTTT.

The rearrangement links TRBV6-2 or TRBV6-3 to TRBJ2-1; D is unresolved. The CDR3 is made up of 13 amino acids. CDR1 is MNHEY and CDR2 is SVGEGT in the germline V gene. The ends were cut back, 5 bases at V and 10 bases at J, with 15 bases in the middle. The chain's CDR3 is CASSRTRVREQFF. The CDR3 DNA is TGTGCCAGCAGTCGAACCCGGGTAAGGGAGCAGTTCTTC.

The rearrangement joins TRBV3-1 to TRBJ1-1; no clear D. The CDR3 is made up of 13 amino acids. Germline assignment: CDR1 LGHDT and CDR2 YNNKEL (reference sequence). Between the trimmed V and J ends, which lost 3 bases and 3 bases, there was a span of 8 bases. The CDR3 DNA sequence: TGTGCCAGCAGCCAGCCGGGTTACACTGAAGCTTTCTTT. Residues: CASSQPGYTEAFF. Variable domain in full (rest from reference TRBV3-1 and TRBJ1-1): DTAVSQTPKYLVTQMGNDKSIKCEQNLGHDTMYWYKQDSKKFLKIMFSYNNKELIINETVPNRFSPKSPDKAHLNLHINSLELGDSAVYFCASSQPGYTEAFFGQGTRLTVV.

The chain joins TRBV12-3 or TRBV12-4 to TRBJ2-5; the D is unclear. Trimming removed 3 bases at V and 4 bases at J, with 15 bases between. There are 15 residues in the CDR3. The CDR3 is CASSLVPSVGETQYF. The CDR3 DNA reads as TGTGCCAGCAGTTTGGTCCCCTCGGTGGGAGAGACCCAGTACTTC.

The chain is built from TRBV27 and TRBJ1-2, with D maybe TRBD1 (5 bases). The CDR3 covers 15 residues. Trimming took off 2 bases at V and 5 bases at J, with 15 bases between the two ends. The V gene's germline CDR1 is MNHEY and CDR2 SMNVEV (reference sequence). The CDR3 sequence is CASSLLGRENYGYTF. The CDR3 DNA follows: TGTGCCAGCAGTTTACTGGGCAGGGAGAATTATGGCTACACCTTC.

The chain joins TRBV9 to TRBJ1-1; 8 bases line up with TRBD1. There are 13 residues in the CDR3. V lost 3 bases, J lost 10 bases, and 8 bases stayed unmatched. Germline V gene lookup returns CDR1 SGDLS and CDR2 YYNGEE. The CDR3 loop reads CASSDRDRGRAFF. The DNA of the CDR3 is TGTGCCAGCAGCGATAGAGACAGGGGAAGAGCTTTCTTT.

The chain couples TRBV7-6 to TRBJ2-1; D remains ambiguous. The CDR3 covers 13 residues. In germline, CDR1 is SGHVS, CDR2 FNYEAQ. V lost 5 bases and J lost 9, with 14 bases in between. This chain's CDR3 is CASSPMTWGEQFF. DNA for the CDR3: TGTGCCAGCAGCCCGATGACCTGGGGTGAGCAGTTCTTC.